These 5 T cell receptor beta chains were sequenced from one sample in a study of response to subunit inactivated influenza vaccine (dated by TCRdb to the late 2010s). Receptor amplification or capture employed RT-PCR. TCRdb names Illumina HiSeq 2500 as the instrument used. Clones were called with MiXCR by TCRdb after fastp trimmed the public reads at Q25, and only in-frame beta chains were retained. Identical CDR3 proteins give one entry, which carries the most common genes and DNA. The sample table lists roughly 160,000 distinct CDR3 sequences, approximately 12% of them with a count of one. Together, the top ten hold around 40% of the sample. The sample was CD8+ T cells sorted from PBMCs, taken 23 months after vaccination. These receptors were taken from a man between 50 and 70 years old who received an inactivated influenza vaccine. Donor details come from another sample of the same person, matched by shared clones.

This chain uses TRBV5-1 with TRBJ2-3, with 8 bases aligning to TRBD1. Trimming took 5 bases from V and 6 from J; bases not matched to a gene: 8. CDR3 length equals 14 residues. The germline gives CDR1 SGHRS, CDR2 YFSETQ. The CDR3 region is CASRWAGGGDTQYF. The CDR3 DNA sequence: TGCGCCAGCAGGTGGGCAGGGGGCGGCGATACGCAGTATTTT.

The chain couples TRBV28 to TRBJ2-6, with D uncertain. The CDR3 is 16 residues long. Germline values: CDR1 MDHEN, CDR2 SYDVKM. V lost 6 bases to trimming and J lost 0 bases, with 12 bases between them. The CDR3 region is CASRPDPGSGANVLTF. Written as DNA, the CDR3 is TGTGCCAGCAGACCCGACCCCGGCTCTGGGGCCAACGTCCTGACTTTC.

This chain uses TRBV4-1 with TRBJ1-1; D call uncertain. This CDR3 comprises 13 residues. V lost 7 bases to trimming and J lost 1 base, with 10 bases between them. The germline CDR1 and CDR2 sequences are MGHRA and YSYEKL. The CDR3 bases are TGCGCCAGCACCTCTCGGTCGAACACTGAAGCTTTCTTT. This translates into CASTSRSNTEAFF.

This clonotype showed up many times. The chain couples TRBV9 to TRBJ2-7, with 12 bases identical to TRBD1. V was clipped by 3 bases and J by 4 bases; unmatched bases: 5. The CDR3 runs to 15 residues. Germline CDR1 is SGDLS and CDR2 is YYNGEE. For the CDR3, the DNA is TGTGCCAGCAGCGCGGGACAGGGGGCTTTGTACGAGCAGTACTTC. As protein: CASSAGQGALYEQYF.

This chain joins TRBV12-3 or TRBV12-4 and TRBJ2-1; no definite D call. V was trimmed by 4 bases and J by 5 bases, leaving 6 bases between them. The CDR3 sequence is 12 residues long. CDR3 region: CASSYENNEQFF. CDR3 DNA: TGTGCCAGCAGTTATGAAAACAATGAGCAGTTCTTC.